These 9 T cell receptor beta chains share one sample of origin, sequenced in a study of shared clonotypes between healthy human individuals. Profiling relied on immunoSEQ multiplex PCR, and the TCRdb table lists in-frame clones only, not all of them. The table records 1,500,000 or so clones, around 98.5% of them present only once. Material: naive CD4+ T cells sorted from blood. This sample's subset: CD45RA+ positively selected. The receptors originated from a man under 40 in good health.

This chain's CDR3 is CASSLGTSGVSTDTQYF. CDR3 nucleotides: TGCGCCAGCAGCTTGGGGACTAGCGGGGTGAGCACAGATACGCAGTATTTT. The V and J genes are TRBV5-1 and TRBJ2-3, with 12 bases lining up with TRBD2. Germline V gives CDR1 SGHRS, CDR2 YFSETQ. This CDR3 spans 17 amino acids. The V gene end was trimmed by 0 bases and the J gene end by 0 bases; junction bases not matched to a gene: 2. Supplemented by reference TRBV5-1 and TRBJ2-3, the full variable domain reads KAGVTQTPRYLIKTRGQQVTLSCSPISGHRSVSWYQQTPGQGLQFLFEYFSETQRNKGNFPGRFSGRQFSNSRSEMNVSTLELGDSALYLCASSLGTSGVSTDTQYFGPGTRLTVL.

This chain connects TRBV9 to TRBJ2-1, with a possible D match to TRBD2 (5 bases). The CDR3 covers 18 residues. Looked up from germline, CDR1 is SGDLS and CDR2 is YYNGEE. V was clipped by 0 bases and J by 3 bases, with 19 bases between them. The DNA of the CDR3 is TGTGCCAGCAGCGTAGCAGCCTTGGGCCTAGCAGGCTACAATGAGCAGTTCTTC. Translated, it gives CASSVAALGLAGYNEQFF.

The V gene is TRBV29-1, the J gene TRBJ1-1; 8 positions agree with TRBD1. The germline CDR1 and CDR2 sequences are SQVTM and ANQGSEA. Losses at the gene ends were 1 base for V and 3 bases for J; bases not matched to a gene: 1. This CDR3 region has 13 residues. The CDR3 coding sequence is TGCAGCGTTGAAGGACAGGGGCACACTGAAGCTTTCTTT. Its protein product is CSVEGQGHTEAFF. The full variable domain, with the rest looked up from reference TRBV29-1 and TRBJ1-1, is SAVISQKPSRDICQRGTSLTIQCQVDSQVTMMFWYRQQPGQSLTLIATANQGSEATYESGFVIDKFPISRPNLTFSTLTVSNMSPEDSSIYLCSVEGQGHTEAFFGQGTRLTVV.

This clone is a singleton in its sample. V gene TRBV7-3 combines with J gene TRBJ2-3; TRBD2 matches at 10 bases. Germline trimming cut 6 bases from V and 4 bases from J; bases unmatched to any gene: 10. Looked up from germline, CDR1 is SGHTA and CDR2 is FQGTGA. This CDR3 has 16 residues. The CDR3 DNA reads as TGTGCCAGCAGTTTCTCGGCTAGCGGGAGTGCAGATACGCAGTATTTT. Protein product: CASSFSASGSADTQYF.

The V gene is TRBV19, the J gene TRBJ1-5, with D hard to call. Germline V lookup: CDR1 LNHDA, CDR2 SQIVND (reference sequence). The V end was cut by 5 bases, the J end by 4 bases, with 12 bases between. This CDR3 spans 14 amino acids. CDR3 sequence (DNA): TGTGCCAGTAGTTGGGGTGAAGGGAATCAGCCCCAGCATTTT. This sequence encodes CASSWGEGNQPQHF.

The rearrangement uses TRBV27 and TRBJ2-1; TRBD2 aligns across 9 bases. This CDR3 contains 17 residues. With 5 bases clipped from V and 4 bases from J, the junction kept 12 bases outside the gene matches. Germline values: CDR1 MNHEY, CDR2 SMNVEV (reference sequence). The CDR3 region is CASSRAGGEAIYNEQFF. The DNA for the CDR3 is TGTGCCAGCAGTCGAGCGGGAGGTGAGGCAATTTACAATGAGCAGTTCTTC.

V usage is TRBV18 and J usage is TRBJ2-7; 7 nucleotides match TRBD1. This CDR3 region has 13 residues. CDR1 and CDR2 (germline): KGHSH, LQKENI. The trim removed 3 bases at V and 7 bases at J, leaving 6 bases unmatched. For the CDR3, the DNA is TGTGCCAGCTCACCGGGACAGCTAAGGGAGCAGTACTTC. This gives the protein CASSPGQLREQYF.

The chain combines TRBV5-1 with TRBJ2-6; 7 positions agree with TRBD1. CDR1 is SGHRS, CDR2 YFSETQ, per germline. The V segment lost 2 bases and the J segment 0 bases; nucleotides outside the gene matches: 2. This CDR3 has 16 amino acids. CDR3 nucleotide sequence: TGCGCCAGCAGCTTTGGACAGGCCTCTGGGGCCAACGTCCTGACTTTC. Amino acid sequence: CASSFGQASGANVLTF. The full variable domain, its missing parts supplied by reference TRBV5-1 and TRBJ2-6, is KAGVTQTPRYLIKTRGQQVTLSCSPISGHRSVSWYQQTPGQGLQFLFEYFSETQRNKGNFPGRFSGRQFSNSRSEMNVSTLELGDSALYLCASSFGQASGANVLTFGAGSRLTVL.

This chain uses TRBV5-1 with TRBJ2-3; 7 bases match TRBD2. Trimming at V came to 3 bases and at J to 6 bases, leaving 13 bases not matched to a gene. The CDR3 sequence is 16 residues long. Germline V CDR1 and CDR2: SGHRS, YFSETQ. CDR3 nucleotide sequence: TGCGCCAGCAGCTCGGCTTTAGGCGGGAGAGGGGATACGCAGTATTTT. Translating it yields CASSSALGGRGDTQYF.